This T cell receptor (beta chain) was observed in a study of identical twins. This clonotype came up a few times. Every sampled donor was Caucasian and healthy. Template switching created a universal primer site, and the cDNA included unique molecular identifiers. TCRdb fed the 5' RACE reads into MiXCR, producing one record per CDR3 protein. The sample holds 260,000 or so distinct CDR3 sequences, 6% to 8.5% seen once. The germline V gene encodes CDR1 MDHEN and CDR2 SYDVKM. This CDR3 spans 15 amino acids. Trimming cost V 3 bases and J 4 bases, with 14 bases left between them. These data were also reused for a study on yellow fever vaccine responses in identical twins.

The sequenced material came from CD8+ T cells sorted from blood. The TCR sequence derives from a young woman in good health. The chain carries TRBV28 and TRBJ2-3; unclear D gene. The CDR3 loop reads CASSFEVNRADTQYF. The CDR3 nucleotides read TGTGCCAGCAGTTTTGAAGTCAACCGGGCAGATACGCAGTATTTT.